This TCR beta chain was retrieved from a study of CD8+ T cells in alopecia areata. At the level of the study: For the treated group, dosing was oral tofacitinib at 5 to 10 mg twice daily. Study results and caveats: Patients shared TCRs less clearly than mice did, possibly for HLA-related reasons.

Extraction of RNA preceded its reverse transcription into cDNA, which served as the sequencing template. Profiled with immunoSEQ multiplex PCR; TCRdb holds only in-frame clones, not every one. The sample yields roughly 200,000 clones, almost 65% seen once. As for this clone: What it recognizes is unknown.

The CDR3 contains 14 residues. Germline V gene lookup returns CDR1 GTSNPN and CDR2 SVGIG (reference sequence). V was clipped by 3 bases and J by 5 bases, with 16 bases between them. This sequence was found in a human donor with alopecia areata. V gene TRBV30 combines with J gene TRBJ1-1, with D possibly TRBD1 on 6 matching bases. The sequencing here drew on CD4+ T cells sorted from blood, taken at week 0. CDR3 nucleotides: TGTGCCTGGAGCGGGAGGGGGGTTAGGACTGAAGCTTTCTTT. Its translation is CAWSGRGVRTEAFF.